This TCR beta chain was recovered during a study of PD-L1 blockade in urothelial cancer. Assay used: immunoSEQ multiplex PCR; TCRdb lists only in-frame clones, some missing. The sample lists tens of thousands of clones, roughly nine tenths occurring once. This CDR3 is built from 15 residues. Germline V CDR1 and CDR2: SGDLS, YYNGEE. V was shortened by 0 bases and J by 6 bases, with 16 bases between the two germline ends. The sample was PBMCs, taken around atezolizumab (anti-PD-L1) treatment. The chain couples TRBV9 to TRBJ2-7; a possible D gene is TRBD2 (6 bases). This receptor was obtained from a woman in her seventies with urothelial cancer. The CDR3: CASSVDGGREREQYF. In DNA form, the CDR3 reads TGTGCCAGCAGCGTAGACGGCGGCCGGGAGCGCGAGCAGTACTTC.